This entry is about one TCR beta chain. The target of this receptor is not known. One base away there is no much larger clone; base qualities are not given. The time point label on this specimen signifies: baseline before first vaccination. Samples from vaccinated people were obtained from the UK trials COV001 and COV002, which included a single-blind randomized controlled phase 2/3 trial of AZD1222 (ChAdOx1 nCoV-19) in healthy adults. Trial participant PBMC samples were collected at day 0 and day 28 after the second dose for TCRbeta chain sequencing. The CDR3 regions of human TCRbeta chains were subjected to immunosequencing. As for the original processing: TCRs in the repertoires were compared against a reference library of SARS-CoV-2-specific TCRs that had been generated with the MIRA antigen-specificity platform. Breadth was defined as the fraction of unique TCRs that were SARS-CoV-2-associated. Depth was defined as the fraction of total T cells that were SARS-CoV-2-associated. Using the MIRA data, every spike-specific TCR was mapped to the spike region that the TCR reacted to and assigned to either a CD4 or a CD8 class. Log10-transformed breadth and depth values were compared by one-way ANOVA with Sidak's multiple comparisons tests. The source is immuneACCESS, and TCRdb retained only in-frame sequences with V and J called. Part of the clones is not carried over; for the studies checked, unresolved V genes explain less than half of this, and the remainder is unexplained. V and J calls and clone size come straight from that table; D and trimming were deduced from the DNA. This sample has under 95,000 clones in its table, and 89% of those were observed once. 2.4% of the sample goes to the ten largest clones.

This record belongs to a study of T cell responses to AZD1222 COVID-19 vaccine (dated by TCRdb to the early 2020s). With regard to the full study: Because spike-specific TCR depth and breadth did not differ between the two schedules, AZD1222 recipients who got a second dose at roughly 4 weeks were pooled with those who got a second dose at roughly 12 weeks. TCR sequencing was performed for approximately 240 trial participants, of whom some 200 were given two doses of AZD1222 and about 25 were given two doses of MenACWY control vaccine. Trial participants were enrolled by age into 18-55, 56-69 and 70-plus year subgroups, with approximately 150, 28 and 58 TCR-sequenced participants respectively.

Study-wide conclusions, independent of this receptor: Only six AZD1222 recipients were SARS-CoV-2 seropositive at baseline, limiting conclusions about previously exposed vaccinees. Epitopes outside the regions mutated in the B.1.351 and B.1.1.7 variants were reportedly recognized by nearly half of the unique spike-specific TCRs. Vaccine-associated CD4 TCRs spanned the whole spike protein, with dominant responses in regions 160-218 and 743-854. In the small 56-69-year group, the increase in depth fell short of significance, most likely because of low power. No day 14 peak-response samples were available, so repertoires were characterized only after the peak T cell response. After two AZD1222 doses, spike-specific TCR breadth and depth were significantly higher than at day 0 and than in MenACWY recipients. Participants were mostly white British, with more females than males. The authors suggested clonal diversity may have been underestimated.

At the junction V is shortened by 6 bases and J by 6 bases; bases outside the gene matches: 5. Spanning cysteine to phenylalanine, the CDR3 consists of 12 amino acids. Only the CDR3 part of the read is kept: 36 bases, read in frame from the first base. As encoded in the germline V gene, CDR1 is SQVTM while CDR2 is ANQGSEA. The TCR sequence derives from an adult in good health. The material was peripheral blood, obtained on day 0 of AZD1222 vaccination. The chain couples TRBV29-1 to TRBJ2-4, with 7 central nucleotides matching TRBD1. The CDR3 in this case is CSVDTGVNIQYF. The DNA sequence is given as TGCAGCGTAGACACAGGGGTAAACATTCAGTACTTC.